This T cell receptor (beta chain) was sequenced during a study of cytomegalovirus exposure and HLA in healthy donors. Regarding the study as a whole: In vitro confirmation showed three CMV-associated chains to be CMV antigen specific. Rare TCR sequences predominated, though certain public TCRs were found in many donors. Likely technical artifact: a cluster of highly shared sequence variants.

PCR employed 60 Vbeta and 13 Jbeta primers. Repertoires were generated with immunoSEQ multiplex PCR, while TCRdb's copy carries only in-frame clones and drops some. The table shows around 150,000 clones, with roughly four fifths occurring only once. In regard to this clone: Antigen unknown.

This CDR3 has 13 amino acids. In germline, CDR1 is SGHNT, CDR2 YENEEA. Trimming cost V 5 bases and J 1 base, with 8 bases left between them. The chain carries TRBV11-3 and TRBJ1-1; TRBD1 might be the D (6 bases). This clonotype originated in a woman in her thirties or forties in good health and CMV-seronegative. The specimen sequenced was PBMCs. The DNA of the CDR3 is TGTGCCAGCAGCGGACAGCCGAACACTGAAGCTTTCTTT. Its protein is CASSGQPNTEAFF.